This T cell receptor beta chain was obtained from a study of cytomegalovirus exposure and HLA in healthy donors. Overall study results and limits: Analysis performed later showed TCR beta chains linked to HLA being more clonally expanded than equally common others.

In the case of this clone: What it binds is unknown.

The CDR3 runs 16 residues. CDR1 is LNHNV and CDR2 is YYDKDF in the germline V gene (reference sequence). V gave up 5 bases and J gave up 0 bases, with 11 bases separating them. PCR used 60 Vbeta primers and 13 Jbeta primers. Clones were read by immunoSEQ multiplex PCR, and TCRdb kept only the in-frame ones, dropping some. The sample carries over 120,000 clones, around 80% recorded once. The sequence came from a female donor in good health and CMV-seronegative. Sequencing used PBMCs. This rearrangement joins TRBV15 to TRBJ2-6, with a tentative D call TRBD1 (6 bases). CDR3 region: CATSASRGSGANVLTF. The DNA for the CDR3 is TGTGCCACCAGCGCAAGCAGGGGCTCTGGGGCCAACGTCCTGACTTTC.